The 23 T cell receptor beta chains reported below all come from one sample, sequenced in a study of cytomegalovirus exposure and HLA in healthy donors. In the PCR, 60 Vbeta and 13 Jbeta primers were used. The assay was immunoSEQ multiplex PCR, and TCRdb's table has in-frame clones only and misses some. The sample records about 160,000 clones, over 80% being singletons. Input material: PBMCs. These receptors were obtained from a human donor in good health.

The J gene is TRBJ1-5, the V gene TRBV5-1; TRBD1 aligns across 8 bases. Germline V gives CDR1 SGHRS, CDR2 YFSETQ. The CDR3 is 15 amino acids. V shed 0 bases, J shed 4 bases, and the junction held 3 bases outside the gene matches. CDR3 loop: CASSLAGQGNQPQHF. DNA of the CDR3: TGCGCCAGCAGCTTGGCCGGACAGGGTAATCAGCCCCAGCATTTT.

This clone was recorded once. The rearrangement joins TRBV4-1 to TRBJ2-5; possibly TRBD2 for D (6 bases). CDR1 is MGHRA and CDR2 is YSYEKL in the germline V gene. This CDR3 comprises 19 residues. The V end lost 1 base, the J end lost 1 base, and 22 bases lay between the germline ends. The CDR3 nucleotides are TGCGCCAGCAGCCAAGTTAAATACGGGGTAGCGGACCTCCAAGAGACCCAGTACTTC. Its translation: CASSQVKYGVADLQETQYF.

The CDR3 DNA reads as TGTGCCAGTAGTATGTCGACAGGGGAAGAGACCCAGTACTTC. This sequence encodes CASSMSTGEETQYF. The V call is TRBV19, the J call TRBJ2-5; 8 bases are shared with TRBD1. Unmatched junction bases numbered 3, after V lost 3 bases and J lost 3 bases. This CDR3 comprises 14 residues. The germline V gene encodes CDR1 LNHDA and CDR2 SQIVND (reference sequence).

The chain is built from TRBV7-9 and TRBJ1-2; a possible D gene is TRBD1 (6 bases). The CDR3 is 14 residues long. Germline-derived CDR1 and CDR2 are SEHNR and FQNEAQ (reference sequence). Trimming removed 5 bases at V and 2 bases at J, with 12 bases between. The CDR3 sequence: CASSPWTENYGYTF. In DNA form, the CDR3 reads TGTGCCAGCAGCCCCTGGACAGAAAACTATGGCTACACCTTC.

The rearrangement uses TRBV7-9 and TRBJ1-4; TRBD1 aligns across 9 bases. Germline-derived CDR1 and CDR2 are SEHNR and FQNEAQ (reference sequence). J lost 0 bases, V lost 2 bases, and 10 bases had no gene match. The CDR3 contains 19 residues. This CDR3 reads CASSLREDRGSSTNEKLFF. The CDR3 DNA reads TGTGCCAGCAGCTTAAGAGAGGACAGGGGATCATCAACTAATGAAAAACTGTTTTTT.

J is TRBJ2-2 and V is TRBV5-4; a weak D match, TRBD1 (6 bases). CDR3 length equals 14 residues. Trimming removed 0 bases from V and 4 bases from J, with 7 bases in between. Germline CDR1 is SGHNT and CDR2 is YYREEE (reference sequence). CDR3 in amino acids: CASSLAQGTGELFF. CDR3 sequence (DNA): TGTGCCAGCAGCTTGGCACAGGGCACCGGGGAGCTGTTTTTT.

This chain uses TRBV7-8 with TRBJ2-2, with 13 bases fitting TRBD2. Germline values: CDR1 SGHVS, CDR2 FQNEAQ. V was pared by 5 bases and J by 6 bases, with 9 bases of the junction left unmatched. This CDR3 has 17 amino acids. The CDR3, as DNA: TGTGCCAGCAGCGTAAGAGAAGGACTAGCGGGGGCCGGGGAGCTGTTTTTT. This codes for CASSVREGLAGAGELFF.

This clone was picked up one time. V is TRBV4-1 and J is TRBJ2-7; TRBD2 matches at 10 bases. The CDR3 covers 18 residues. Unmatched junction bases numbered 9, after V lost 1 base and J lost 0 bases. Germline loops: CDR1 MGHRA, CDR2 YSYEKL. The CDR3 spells CASSQGGTSEILSYEQYF. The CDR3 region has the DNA TGCGCCAGCAGCCAAGGTGGGACTAGCGAGATACTCTCCTACGAGCAGTACTTC.

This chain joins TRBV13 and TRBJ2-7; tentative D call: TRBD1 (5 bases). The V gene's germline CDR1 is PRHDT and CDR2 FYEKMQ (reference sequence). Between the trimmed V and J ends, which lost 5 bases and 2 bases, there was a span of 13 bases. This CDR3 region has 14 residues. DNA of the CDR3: TGTGCCAGCAGCGCCTCTGGGGCCGCCTACGAGCAGTACTTC. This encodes CASSASGAAYEQYF.

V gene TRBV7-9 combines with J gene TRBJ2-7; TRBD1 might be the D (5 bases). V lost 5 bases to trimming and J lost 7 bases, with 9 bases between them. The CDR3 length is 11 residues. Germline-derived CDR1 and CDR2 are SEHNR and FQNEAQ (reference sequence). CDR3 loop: CASSVRQEQYF. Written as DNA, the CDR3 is TGTGCCAGCAGCGTCCGACAGGAGCAGTACTTC.

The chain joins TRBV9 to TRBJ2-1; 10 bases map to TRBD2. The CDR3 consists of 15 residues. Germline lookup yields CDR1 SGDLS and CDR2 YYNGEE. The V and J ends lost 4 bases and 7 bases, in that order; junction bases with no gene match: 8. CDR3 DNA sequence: TGTGCCAGCAGCACAGAAGCGGGGGGGCGGAATGAGCAGTTCTTC. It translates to CASSTEAGGRNEQFF.

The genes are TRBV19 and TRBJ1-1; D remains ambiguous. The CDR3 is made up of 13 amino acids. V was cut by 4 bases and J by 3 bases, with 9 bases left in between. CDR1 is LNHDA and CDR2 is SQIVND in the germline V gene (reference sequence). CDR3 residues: CASSRESHTEAFF. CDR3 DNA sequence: TGTGCCAGTAGTAGGGAGAGTCACACTGAAGCTTTCTTT.

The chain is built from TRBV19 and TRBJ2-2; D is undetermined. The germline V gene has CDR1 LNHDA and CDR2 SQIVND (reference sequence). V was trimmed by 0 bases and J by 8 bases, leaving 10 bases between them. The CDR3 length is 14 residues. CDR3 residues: CASSIDLGLGELFF. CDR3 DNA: TGTGCCAGTAGTATAGATCTGGGCTTAGGGGAGCTGTTTTTT.

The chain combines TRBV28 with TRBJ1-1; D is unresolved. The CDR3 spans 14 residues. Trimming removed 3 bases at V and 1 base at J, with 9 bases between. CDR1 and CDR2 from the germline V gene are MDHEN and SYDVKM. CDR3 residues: CASSFPGKNTEAFF. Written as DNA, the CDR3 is TGTGCCAGCAGTTTCCCGGGAAAGAACACTGAAGCTTTCTTT.

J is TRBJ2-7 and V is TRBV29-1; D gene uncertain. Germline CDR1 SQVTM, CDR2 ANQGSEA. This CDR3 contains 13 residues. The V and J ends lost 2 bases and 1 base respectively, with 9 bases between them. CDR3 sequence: CSVEREDSYEQYF. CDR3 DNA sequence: TGCAGCGTTGAAAGAGAAGATTCCTACGAGCAGTACTTC.

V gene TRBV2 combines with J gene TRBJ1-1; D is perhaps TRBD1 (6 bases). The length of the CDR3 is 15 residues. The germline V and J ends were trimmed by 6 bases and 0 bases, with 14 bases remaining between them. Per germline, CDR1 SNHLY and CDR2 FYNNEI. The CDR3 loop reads CASRGTFEMNTEAFF. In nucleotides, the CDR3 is TGTGCCAGCAGGGGGACATTTGAAATGAACACTGAAGCTTTCTTT.

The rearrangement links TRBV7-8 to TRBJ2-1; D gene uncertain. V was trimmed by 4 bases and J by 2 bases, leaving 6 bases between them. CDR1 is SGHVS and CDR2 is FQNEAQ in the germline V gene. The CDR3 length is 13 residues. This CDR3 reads CASSSDTYNEQFF. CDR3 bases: TGTGCCAGCAGCTCAGACACCTACAATGAGCAGTTCTTC.

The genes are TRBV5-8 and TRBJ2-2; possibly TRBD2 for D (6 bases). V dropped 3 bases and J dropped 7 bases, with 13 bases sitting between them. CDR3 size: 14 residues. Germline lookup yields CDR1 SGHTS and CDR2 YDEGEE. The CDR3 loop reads CASSSFGGYGELFF. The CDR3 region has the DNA TGTGCCAGCAGCTCTTTCGGGGGTTACGGGGAGCTGTTTTTT.

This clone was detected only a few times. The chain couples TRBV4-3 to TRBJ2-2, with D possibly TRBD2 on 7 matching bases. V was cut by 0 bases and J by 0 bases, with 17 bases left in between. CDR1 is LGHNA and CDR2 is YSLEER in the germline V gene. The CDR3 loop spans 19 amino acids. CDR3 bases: TGCGCCAGCAGCCAAGAGTTCGGCGGGGGCGTCGCGAACACCGGGGAGCTGTTTTTT. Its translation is CASSQEFGGGVANTGELFF.

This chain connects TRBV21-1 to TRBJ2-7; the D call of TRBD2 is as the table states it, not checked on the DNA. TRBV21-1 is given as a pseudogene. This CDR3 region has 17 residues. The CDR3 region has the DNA TGTGCCAGCAGCAAAACGGGACTAGCGGGGGTCTCCTACGAGCAGTACTTC. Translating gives CASSKTGLAGVSYEQYF.

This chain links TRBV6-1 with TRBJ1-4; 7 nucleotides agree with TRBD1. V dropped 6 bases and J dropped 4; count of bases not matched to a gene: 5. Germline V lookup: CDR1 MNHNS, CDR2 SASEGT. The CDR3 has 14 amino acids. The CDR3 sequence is CASRPGQNNEKLFF. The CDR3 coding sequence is TGTGCCAGCAGGCCGGGACAGAATAATGAAAAACTGTTTTTT.

The CDR3 reads CASSTSGDNTGELFF. Written as DNA, the CDR3 is TGTGCCAGCAGTACTAGCGGGGACAACACCGGGGAGCTGTTTTTT. The chain uses TRBV6-4 and TRBJ2-2; 10 positions match TRBD2. Germline CDR1 MRHNA, CDR2 SNTAGT. This CDR3 has 15 residues. Trimming at V came to 5 bases and at J to 2 bases, leaving 2 bases not matched to a gene.

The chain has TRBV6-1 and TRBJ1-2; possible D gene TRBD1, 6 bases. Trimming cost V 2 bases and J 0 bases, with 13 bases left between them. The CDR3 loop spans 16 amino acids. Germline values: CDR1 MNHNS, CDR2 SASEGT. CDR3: CASSEWRTASNYGYTF. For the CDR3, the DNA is TGTGCCAGCAGTGAATGGAGGACAGCCTCTAACTATGGCTACACCTTC.